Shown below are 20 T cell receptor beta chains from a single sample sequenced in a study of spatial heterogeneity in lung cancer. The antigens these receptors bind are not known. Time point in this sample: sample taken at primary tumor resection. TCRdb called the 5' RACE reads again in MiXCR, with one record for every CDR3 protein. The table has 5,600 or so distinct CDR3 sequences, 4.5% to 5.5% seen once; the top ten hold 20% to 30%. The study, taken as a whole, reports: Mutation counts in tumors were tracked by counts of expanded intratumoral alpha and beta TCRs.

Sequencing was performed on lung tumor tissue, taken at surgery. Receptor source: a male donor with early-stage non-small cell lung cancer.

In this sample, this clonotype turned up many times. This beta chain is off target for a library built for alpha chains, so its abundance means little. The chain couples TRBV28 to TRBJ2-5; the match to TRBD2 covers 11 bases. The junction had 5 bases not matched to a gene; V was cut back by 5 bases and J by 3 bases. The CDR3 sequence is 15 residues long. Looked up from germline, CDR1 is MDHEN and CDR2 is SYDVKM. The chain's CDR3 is CASSSRGLAEETQYF. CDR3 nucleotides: TGTGCCAGCAGTAGCCGGGGACTAGCGGAAGAGACCCAGTACTTC.

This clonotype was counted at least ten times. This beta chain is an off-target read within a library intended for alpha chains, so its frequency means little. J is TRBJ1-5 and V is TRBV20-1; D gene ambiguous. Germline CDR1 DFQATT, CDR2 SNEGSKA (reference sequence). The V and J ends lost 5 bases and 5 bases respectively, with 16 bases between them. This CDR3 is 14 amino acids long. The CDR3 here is CSALALLGDQPQHF. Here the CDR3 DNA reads TGCAGTGCTTTGGCCCTTCTCGGGGATCAGCCCCAGCATTTT.

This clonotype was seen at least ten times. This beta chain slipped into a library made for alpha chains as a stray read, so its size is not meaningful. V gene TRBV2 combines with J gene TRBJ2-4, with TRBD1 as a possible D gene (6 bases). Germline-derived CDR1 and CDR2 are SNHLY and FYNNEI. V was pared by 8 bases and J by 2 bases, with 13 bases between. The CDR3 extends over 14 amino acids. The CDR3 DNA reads TGTGCCAGCCAGGGGCACGGGCCCAAAAACATTCAGTACTTC. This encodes CASQGHGPKNIQYF.

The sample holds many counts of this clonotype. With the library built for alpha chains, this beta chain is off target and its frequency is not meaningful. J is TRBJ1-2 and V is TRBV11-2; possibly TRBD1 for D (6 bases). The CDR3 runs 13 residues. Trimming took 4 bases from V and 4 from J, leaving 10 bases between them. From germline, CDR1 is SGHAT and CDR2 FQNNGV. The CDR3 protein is CASSSRGPYGYTF. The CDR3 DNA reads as TGTGCCAGCAGCTCCAGGGGTCCCTATGGCTACACCTTC.

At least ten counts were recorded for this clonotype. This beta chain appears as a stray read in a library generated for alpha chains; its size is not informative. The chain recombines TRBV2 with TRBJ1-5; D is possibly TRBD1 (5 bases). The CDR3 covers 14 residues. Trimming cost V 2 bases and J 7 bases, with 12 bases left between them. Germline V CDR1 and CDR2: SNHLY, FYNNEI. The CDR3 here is CASSEQARDQPQHF. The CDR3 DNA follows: TGTGCCAGCAGTGAACAGGCCAGGGACCAGCCCCAGCATTTT.

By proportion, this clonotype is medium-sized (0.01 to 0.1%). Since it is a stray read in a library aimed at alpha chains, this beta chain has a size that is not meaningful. The CDR3 reads CASSYIGGEAFF. The CDR3 nucleotides read TGTGCCAGCAGTTACATAGGGGGTGAAGCTTTCTTT. The V gene is TRBV6-5, the J gene TRBJ1-1; weak D call: TRBD1 (6 bases). The germline V gene has CDR1 MNHEY and CDR2 SVGAGI. The CDR3 is 12 residues long. The V and J ends lost 2 bases and 7 bases respectively, with 8 bases between them.

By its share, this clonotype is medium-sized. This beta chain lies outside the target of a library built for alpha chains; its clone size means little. The CDR3 nucleotides read TGTGCCAGCAGTTCCCTAGCGGGAAGCTCCTACAATGAGCAGTTCTTC. Translated, it gives CASSSLAGSSYNEQFF. V gene TRBV6-5 combines with J gene TRBJ2-1, with 9 bases that match TRBD2. Germline V gives CDR1 MNHEY, CDR2 SVGAGI. The CDR3 is 16 residues long. V gave up 4 bases and J gave up 0 bases; unmatched junction bases: 4.

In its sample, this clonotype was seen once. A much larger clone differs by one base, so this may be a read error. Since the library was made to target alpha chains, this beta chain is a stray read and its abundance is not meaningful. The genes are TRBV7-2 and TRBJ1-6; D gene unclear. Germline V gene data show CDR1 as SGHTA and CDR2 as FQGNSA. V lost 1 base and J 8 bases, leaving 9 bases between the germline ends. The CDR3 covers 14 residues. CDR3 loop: CASSLVRAYSPLHF. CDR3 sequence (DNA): TGTGCCAGCAGCTTAGTGAGGGCTTATTCACCCCTCCACTTT.

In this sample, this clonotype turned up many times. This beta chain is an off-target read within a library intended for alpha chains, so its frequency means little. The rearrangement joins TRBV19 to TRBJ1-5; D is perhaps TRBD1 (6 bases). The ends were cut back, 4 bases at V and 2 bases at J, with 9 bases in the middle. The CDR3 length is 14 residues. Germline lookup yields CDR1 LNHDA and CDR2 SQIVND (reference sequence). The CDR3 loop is CASSRTDRNQPQHF. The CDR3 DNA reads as TGTGCCAGTAGTAGGACAGATCGCAATCAGCCCCAGCATTTT. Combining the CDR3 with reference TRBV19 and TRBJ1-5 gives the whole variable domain DGGITQSPKYLFRKEGQNVTLSCEQNLNHDAMYWYRQDPGQGLRLIYYSQIVNDFQKGDIAEGYSVSREKKESFPLTVTSAQKNPTAFYLCASSRTDRNQPQHFGDGTRLSIL.

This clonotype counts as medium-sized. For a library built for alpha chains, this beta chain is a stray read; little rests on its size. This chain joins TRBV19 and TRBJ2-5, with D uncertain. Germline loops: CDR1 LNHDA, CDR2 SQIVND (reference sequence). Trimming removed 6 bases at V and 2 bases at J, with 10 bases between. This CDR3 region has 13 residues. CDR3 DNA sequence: TGTGCCAGTAGCAAGGGTGGGCAAGAGACCCAGTACTTC. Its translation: CASSKGGQETQYF. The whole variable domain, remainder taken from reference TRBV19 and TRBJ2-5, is DGGITQSPKYLFRKEGQNVTLSCEQNLNHDAMYWYRQDPGQGLRLIYYSQIVNDFQKGDIAEGYSVSREKKESFPLTVTSAQKNPTAFYLCASSKGGQETQYFGPGTRLLVL.

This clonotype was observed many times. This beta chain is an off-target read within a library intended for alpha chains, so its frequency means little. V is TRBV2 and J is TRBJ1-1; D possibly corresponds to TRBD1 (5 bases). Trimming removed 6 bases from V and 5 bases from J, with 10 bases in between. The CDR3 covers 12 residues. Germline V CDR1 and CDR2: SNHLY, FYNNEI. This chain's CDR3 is CASRGLWTEAFF. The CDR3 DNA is TGTGCCAGCAGGGGGCTATGGACTGAAGCTTTCTTT. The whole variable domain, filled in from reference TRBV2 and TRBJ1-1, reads EPEVTQTPSHQVTQMGQEVILRCVPISNHLYFYWYRQILGQKVEFLVSFYNNEISEKSEIFDDQFSVERPDGSNFTLKIRSTKLEDSAMYFCASRGLWTEAFFGQGTRLTVV.

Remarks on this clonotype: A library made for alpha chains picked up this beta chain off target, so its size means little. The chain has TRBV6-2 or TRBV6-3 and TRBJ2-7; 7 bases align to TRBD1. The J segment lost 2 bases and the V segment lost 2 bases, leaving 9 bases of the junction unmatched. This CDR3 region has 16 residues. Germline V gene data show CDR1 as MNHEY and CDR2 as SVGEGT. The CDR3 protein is CASSYHRRDSTYEQYF. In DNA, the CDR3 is TGTGCCAGCAGTTACCACCGCCGGGACAGCACCTACGAGCAGTACTTC.

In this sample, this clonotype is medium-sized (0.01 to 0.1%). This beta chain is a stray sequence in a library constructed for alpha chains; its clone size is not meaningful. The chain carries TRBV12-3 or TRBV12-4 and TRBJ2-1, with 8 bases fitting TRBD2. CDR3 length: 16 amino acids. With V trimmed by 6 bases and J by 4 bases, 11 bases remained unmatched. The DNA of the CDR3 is TGTGCCAGCAGCCCCCGGGGGGGGAGTGGTTACAATGAGCAGTTCTTC. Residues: CASSPRGGSGYNEQFF.

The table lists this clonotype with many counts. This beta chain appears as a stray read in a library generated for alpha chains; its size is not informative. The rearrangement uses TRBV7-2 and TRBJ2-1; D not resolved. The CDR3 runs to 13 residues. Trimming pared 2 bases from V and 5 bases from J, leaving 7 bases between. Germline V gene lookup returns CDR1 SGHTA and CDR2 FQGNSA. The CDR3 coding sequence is TGTGCCAGCAGCTTATCAGGCCACAATGAGCAGTTCTTC. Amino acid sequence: CASSLSGHNEQFF.

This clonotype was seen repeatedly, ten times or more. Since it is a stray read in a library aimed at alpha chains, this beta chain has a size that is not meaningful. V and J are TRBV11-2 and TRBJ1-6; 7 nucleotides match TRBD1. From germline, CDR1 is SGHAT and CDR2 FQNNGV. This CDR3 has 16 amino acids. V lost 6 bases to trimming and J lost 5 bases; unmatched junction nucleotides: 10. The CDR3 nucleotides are TGTGCCAGCAGTTTCGACAGGGTCTCTCATAATTCACCCCTCCACTTT. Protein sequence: CASSFDRVSHNSPLHF.

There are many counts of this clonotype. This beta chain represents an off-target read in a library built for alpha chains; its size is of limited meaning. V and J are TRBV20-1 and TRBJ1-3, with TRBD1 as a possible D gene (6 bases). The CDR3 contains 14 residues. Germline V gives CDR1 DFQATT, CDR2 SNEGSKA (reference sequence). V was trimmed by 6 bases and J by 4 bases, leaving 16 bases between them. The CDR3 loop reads CSALNGGAGNTIYF. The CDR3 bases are TGCAGTGCCCTGAACGGGGGCGCAGGAAACACCATATATTTT.

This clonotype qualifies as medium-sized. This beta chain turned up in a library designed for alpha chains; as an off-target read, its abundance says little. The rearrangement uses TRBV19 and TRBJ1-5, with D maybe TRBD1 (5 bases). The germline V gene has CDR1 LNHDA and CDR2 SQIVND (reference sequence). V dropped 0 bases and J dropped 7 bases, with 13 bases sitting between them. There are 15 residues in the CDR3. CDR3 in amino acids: CASSIDSPGDQPQHF. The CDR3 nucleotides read TGTGCCAGTAGTATAGATTCGCCGGGGGACCAGCCCCAGCATTTT.

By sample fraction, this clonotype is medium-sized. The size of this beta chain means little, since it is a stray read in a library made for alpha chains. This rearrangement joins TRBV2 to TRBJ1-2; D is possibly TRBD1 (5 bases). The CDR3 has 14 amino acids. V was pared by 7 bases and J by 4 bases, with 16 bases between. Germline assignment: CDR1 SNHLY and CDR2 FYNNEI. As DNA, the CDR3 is TGTGCCAGCACTCAGGGCGACCTAGGCTATGGCTACACCTTC. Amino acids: CASTQGDLGYGYTF.

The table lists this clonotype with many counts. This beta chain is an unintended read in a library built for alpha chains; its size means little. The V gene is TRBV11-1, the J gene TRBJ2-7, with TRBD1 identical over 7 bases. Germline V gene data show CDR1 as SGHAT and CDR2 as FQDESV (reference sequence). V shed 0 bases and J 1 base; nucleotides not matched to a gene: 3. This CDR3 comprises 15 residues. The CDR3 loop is CASSLARDRSYEQYF. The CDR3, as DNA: TGTGCCAGCAGCTTAGCCAGGGACAGATCCTACGAGCAGTACTTC.

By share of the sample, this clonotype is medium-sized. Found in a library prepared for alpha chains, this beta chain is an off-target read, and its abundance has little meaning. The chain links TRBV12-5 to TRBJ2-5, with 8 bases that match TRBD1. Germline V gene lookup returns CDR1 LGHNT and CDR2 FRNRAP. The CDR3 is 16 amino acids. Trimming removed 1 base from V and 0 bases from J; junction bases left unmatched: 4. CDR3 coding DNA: TGTGCTAGTGGTTTGGGGACAGGGTCGAACCAAGAGACCCAGTACTTC. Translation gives CASGLGTGSNQETQYF. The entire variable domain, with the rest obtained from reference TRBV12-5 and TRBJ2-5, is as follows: DARVTQTPRHKVTEMGQEVTMRCQPILGHNTVFWYRQTMMQGLELLAYFRNRAPLDDSGMPKDRFSAEMPDATLATLKIQPSEPRDSAVYFCASGLGTGSNQETQYFGPGTRLLVL.